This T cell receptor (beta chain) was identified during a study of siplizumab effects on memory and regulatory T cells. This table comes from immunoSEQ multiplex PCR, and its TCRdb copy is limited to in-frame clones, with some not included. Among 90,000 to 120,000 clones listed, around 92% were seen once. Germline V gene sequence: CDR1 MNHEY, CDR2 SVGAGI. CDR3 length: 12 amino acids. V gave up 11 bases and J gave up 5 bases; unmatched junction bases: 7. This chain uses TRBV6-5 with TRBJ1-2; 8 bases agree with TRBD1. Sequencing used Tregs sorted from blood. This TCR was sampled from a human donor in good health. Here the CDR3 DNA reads TGTGCCGGACAGGGTTGGAGTTATGGCTACACCTTC. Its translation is CAGQGWSYGYTF.